The 9 T cell receptor beta chains below were found in one sample sequenced in a study of blood T cell repertoires in COVID-19 (dated by TCRdb to 2018 to 2021). The receptor library was made with the immunoSEQ multiplex PCR assay. TCRdb took this table from immuneACCESS and kept in-frame rearrangements with V and J called. Such tables lack part of the clones; where checked against another copy, unresolved V genes explain under half of the gap, and the rest is unexplained. Within this sample are 30,000 to 35,000 clones, with 85% of them counted one time only. The ten top clones hold around 15% of the sample. The sample taken for sequencing was peripheral blood. Receptors were obtained from a human donor with acute or convalescent COVID-19. The donor label of this sample is uncertain.

The chain links TRBV6-2 or TRBV6-3 to TRBJ1-6, with D possibly being TRBD1 (6 bases). With 6 bases removed from V and 12 bases from J, the gap between germline ends came to 18 bases. The CDR3 runs to 14 residues. Germline assignment: CDR1 MNHEY and CDR2 SVGEGT. Here the CDR3 DNA reads TGTGCCAGCAGCACCGGGACACGGGGTAGACCCCTCCACTTT. This codes for CASSTGTRGRPLHF.

The chain has TRBV29-1 and TRBJ1-2; 7 bases are a match to TRBD1. Trimming cost V 1 base and J 4 bases; bases outside gene matches: 6. This CDR3 comprises 14 residues. CDR1 SQVTM and CDR2 ANQGSEA come from the germline V gene. CDR3 in amino acids: CSVEGRGQSYGYTF. The CDR3 DNA follows: TGCAGCGTTGAAGGCCGGGGACAGTCCTATGGCTACACCTTC.

This clone was seen just once. J is TRBJ2-1 and V is TRBV30; 9 bases match TRBD2. The CDR3 contains 18 residues. In germline, CDR1 is GTSNPN, CDR2 SVGIG (reference sequence). The junction had 17 bases not matched to a gene; V was cut back by 5 bases and J by 3 bases. The DNA of the CDR3 is TGTGCCTGGTATCCTTTTGGCGGGAGGGCAGTGGTCTACAATGAGCAGTTCTTC. This codes for CAWYPFGGRAVVYNEQFF. Using reference TRBV30 and TRBJ2-1 for the parts outside the CDR3, the full variable domain is SQTIHQWPATLVQPVGSPLSLECTVEGTSNPNLYWYRQAAGRGLQLLFYSVGIGQISSEVPQNLSASRPQDRQFILSSKKLLLSDSGFYLCAWYPFGGRAVVYNEQFFGPGTRLTVL.

This rearrangement joins TRBV7-2 to TRBJ1-2; tentative D call: TRBD1 (5 bases). Trimming left V 5 bases short and J 3 bases short, with 10 bases between. Germline V gene sequence: CDR1 SGHTA, CDR2 FQGNSA. This CDR3 has 13 amino acids. In nucleotides, the CDR3 is TGTGCCAGCAGCCCAGGGCAGTACTATGGCTACACCTTC. Translating gives CASSPGQYYGYTF.

This clone showed up just a few times. V usage is TRBV4-1 and J usage is TRBJ1-6, with 7 bases matching TRBD1. Germline lookup yields CDR1 MGHRA and CDR2 YSYEKL. The CDR3 totals 15 residues. V was pared by 1 base and J by 5 bases, with 2 bases of the junction left unmatched. The CDR3 is CASSQGDRNNSPLHF. The CDR3 nucleotides are TGCGCCAGCAGCCAAGGGGACAGAAATAATTCACCCCTCCACTTT.

The chain couples TRBV2 to TRBJ2-7, with D maybe TRBD2 (6 bases). Germline CDR1 reads SNHLY; CDR2 reads FYNNEI. Between the trimmed V and J ends, which lost 5 bases and 0 bases, there was a span of 23 bases. The CDR3 totals 18 residues. DNA of the CDR3: TGTGCCAGCAGTAGCGTATTTGGAGGGAACACGGGCTCCTACGAGCAGTACTTC. As protein: CASSSVFGGNTGSYEQYF. Using reference TRBV2 and TRBJ2-7 for the parts outside the CDR3, the full variable domain is EPEVTQTPSHQVTQMGQEVILRCVPISNHLYFYWYRQILGQKVEFLVSFYNNEISEKSEIFDDQFSVERPDGSNFTLKIRSTKLEDSAMYFCASSSVFGGNTGSYEQYFGPGTRLTVT.

This chain joins TRBV7-2 and TRBJ1-2, with D unresolved. The V and J ends lost 5 bases and 6 bases respectively, with 10 bases between them. CDR1 is SGHTA and CDR2 is FQGNSA in the germline V gene. CDR3 size: 12 residues. DNA of the CDR3: TGTGCCAGCAGCCCATATCAGGATGGCTACACCTTC. This codes for CASSPYQDGYTF.

This CDR3 reads CASSPSTGAEKLFF. The DNA for the CDR3 is TGTGCCAGCTCACCATCCACAGGGGCTGAAAAACTGTTTTTT. The chain joins TRBV18 to TRBJ1-4, with 7 bases fitting TRBD1. CDR3 length: 14 residues. Germline trimming cut 2 bases from V and 7 bases from J; bases unmatched to any gene: 4. Germline CDR1 and CDR2: KGHSH and LQKENI.

The chain combines TRBV9 with TRBJ2-5; 10 bases line up with TRBD1. The junction had 12 bases not matched to a gene; V was cut back by 3 bases and J by 7 bases. The length of the CDR3 is 16 residues. In germline, CDR1 is SGDLS, CDR2 YYNGEE. In DNA, the CDR3 is TGTGCCAGCAGCGCCCCCGGGACAGGGGCCTCAACGACCCAGTACTTC. As protein: CASSAPGTGASTTQYF.